This record covers a single T cell receptor beta chain. Its cognate antigen is unknown. Amplification used 60 Vbeta primers and 13 Jbeta primers. The assay was immunoSEQ multiplex PCR, and TCRdb's table has in-frame clones only and misses some. The sample features about 170,000 clones, with 0.7% to 0.8% in its top ten. The source of the sample is a study of cytomegalovirus exposure and HLA in healthy donors. Study overall: From HLA-typed donors, an early data release held about 92 million unique TCRs. Study findings and constraints: HLA alleles showed associations with about 15,000 TCR beta sequences in a later analysis, at a 0.05 false discovery rate. HLA-A and HLA-B allele assignments for most subjects were reportedly predicted accurately using TCR beta sequences. A reported reduction in N-insertions relative to the approximately 670-donor mean was seen in an Asian-associated ancestry cluster in a later analysis.

The V and J ends lost 0 bases and 2 bases respectively, with 13 bases between them. Germline CDR1 is SGHDT and CDR2 is YYEEEE. The CDR3 length is 16 residues. The sample comprised PBMCs. The TCR was taken from a woman younger than 30 in good health and CMV-seropositive. The chain recombines TRBV5-6 with TRBJ2-3; perhaps TRBD1 as D (6 bases). CDR3: CASSLGGTYNTDTQYF. Here the CDR3 DNA reads TGTGCCAGCAGCTTGGGGGGGACATACAACACAGATACGCAGTATTTT.